Only one count was recorded for the clone carrying this T cell receptor beta chain. Its matching antigen is unknown. CDR1 and CDR2 from the germline V gene are MNHEY and SMNVEV (reference sequence). The ends were cut back, 6 bases at V and 0 bases at J, with 12 bases in the middle. This CDR3 comprises 14 residues. The data were obtained in a study of cytomegalovirus exposure and HLA in healthy donors. The wider study: An analysis done earlier identified around 100 million unique TCR beta sequences from about 179 million T cells. Findings of the study overall: In a later analysis, a missense DCLRE1C variant was linked to TCR beta V- and J-gene trimming. The later analysis indicated that the majority of CMV-associated TCR beta chains appeared HLA-restricted.

In the PCR, 60 Vbeta and 13 Jbeta primers were used. As originally analysed: In a later analysis, the count reached about 82 million unique TCR beta chains, with around 10 million shared. Repertoires were generated with immunoSEQ multiplex PCR, while TCRdb's copy carries only in-frame clones and drops some. That table is the source of V, J and clone size, and D and trimming were worked out from the DNA. The sample includes about 110,000 clones, nearly 80% of them seen just once. The origin of this receptor is a woman in her twenties or thirties in good health and CMV-seronegative. The chain joins TRBV27 to TRBJ2-7; D gene ambiguous. Sequencing was performed on PBMCs. This chain's CDR3 is CASSLGVASYEQYF. The CDR3 region has the DNA TGTGCCAGCAGCCTAGGTGTGGCCTCCTACGAGCAGTACTTC.